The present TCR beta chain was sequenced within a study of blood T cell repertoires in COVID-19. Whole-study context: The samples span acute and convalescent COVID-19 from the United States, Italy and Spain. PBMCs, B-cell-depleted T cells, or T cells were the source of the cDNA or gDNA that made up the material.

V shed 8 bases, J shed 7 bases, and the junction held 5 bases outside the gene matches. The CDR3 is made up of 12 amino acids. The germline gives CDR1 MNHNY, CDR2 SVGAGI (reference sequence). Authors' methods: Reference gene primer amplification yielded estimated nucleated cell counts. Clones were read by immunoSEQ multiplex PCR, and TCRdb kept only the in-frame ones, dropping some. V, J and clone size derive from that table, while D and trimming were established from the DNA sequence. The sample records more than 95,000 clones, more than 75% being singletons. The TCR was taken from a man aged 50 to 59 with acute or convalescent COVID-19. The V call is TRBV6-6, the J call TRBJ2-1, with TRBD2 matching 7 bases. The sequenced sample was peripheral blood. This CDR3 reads CASGTKGNEQFF. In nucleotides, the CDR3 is TGTGCCAGCGGGACTAAAGGTAATGAGCAGTTCTTC.